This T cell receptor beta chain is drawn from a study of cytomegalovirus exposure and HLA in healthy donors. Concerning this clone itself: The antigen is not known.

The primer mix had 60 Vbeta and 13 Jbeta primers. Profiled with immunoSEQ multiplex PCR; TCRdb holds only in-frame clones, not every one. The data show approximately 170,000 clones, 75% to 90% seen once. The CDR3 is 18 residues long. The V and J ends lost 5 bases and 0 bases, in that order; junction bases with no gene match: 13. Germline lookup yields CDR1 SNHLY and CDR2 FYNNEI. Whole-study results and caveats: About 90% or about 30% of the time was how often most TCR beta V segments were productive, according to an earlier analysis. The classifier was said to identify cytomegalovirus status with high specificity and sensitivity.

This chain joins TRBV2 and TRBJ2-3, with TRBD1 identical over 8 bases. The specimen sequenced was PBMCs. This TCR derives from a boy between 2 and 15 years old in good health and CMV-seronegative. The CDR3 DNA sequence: TGTGCCAGCAGTCCCCGCCCGCAGGGGGCGGTTAGCACAGATACGCAGTATTTT. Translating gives CASSPRPQGAVSTDTQYF. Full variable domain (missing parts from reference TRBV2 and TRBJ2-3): EPEVTQTPSHQVTQMGQEVILRCVPISNHLYFYWYRQILGQKVEFLVSFYNNEISEKSEIFDDQFSVERPDGSNFTLKIRSTKLEDSAMYFCASSPRPQGAVSTDTQYFGPGTRLTVL.